The rows below give T cell receptor beta chains drawn from one sample of a study of blood T cell repertoires in COVID-19. Assay: immunoSEQ multiplex PCR; the TCRdb copy retains only in-frame clones and omits some. This table has roughly 280,000 clones, roughly 89% appearing once. The sequencing sample was made of PBMCs or T cells enriched from blood (not recorded which). The receptors derive from a woman aged 55 to 70 who had recovered from COVID-19. Both conserved end residues are part of each CDR3. A D gene is named only where the DNA matches it firmly. Where a row states a size, it is once, few, many or the class of an expanded clone; other rows omit it.

TRBJ1-3,-,-,TRBV28,CASSGPRSRNTIYF,TGTGCCAGCAGTGGCCCCCGCTCTCGAAACACCATATATTTT
TRBJ1-1,-,-,TRBV2,CASSGQTNTEAFF,TGTGCCAGCAGTGGACAAACGAACACTGAAGCTTTCTTT
TRBJ1-1,-,-,TRBV5-1,CASSSEGTHTNTEAFF,TGCGCCAGCAGCTCGGAGGGCACCCATACGAACACTGAAGCTTTCTTT
TRBJ2-1,-,-,TRBV7-8,CASSFRTGTNNEQFF,TGTGCCAGCAGCTTTAGGACAGGGACTAACAATGAGCAGTTCTTC
TRBJ2-3,TRBD2,-,TRBV9,CASSVVPGGLSGDTQYF,TGTGCCAGCAGCGTAGTTCCGGGAGGGCTCTCTGGGGATACGCAGTATTTT
TRBJ1-3,-,-,TRBV9,CASSPRGGNTIYF,TGTGCCAGCAGCCCGCGAGGGGGAAACACCATATATTTT
TRBJ2-2,TRBD2,-,TRBV29-1,CSVAGGDFDTGELFF,TGCAGCGTTGCGGGGGGGGACTTCGACACCGGGGAGCTGTTTTTT
TRBJ1-1,-,-,TRBV7-9,CASSVQSEAFF,TGTGCCAGCAGCGTACAGAGTGAAGCTTTCTTT
TRBJ1-2,TRBD1,-,TRBV18,CASSPPDRTYGYTF,TGTGCCAGCTCACCACCGGACAGGACGTATGGCTACACCTTC
TRBJ2-2,-,few,TRBV19,CASREANTGELFF,TGTGCCAGTAGGGAGGCGAACACCGGGGAGCTGTTTTTT
TRBJ1-3,-,once,TRBV11-2,CASSLEQRNTIYF,TGTGCCAGCAGCTTAGAACAGCGAAACACCATATATTTT
TRBJ2-5,-,-,TRBV27,CASSKRGSQETQYF,TGTGCCAGCAGTAAACGGGGGAGCCAAGAGACCCAGTACTTC
TRBJ1-1,-,few,TRBV3-1/TRBV3-2,CASSQAWRGAFF,TGTGCCAGCAGCCAAGCCTGGAGGGGAGCTTTCTTT
TRBJ2-7,TRBD1,-,TRBV11-1,CASSARGRREQYF,TGTGCCAGCAGCGCAAGGGGGCGGAGGGAGCAGTACTTC
TRBJ1-5,-,-,TRBV10-2,CARTDRKNQPQHF,TGCGCCAGGACAGACAGAAAAAATCAGCCCCAGCATTTT